This T cell receptor beta chain was obtained from a study of identical twins. The study's findings and limits: Abundant beta clonotypes from cord blood bore fewer insertions; memory repertoires lacked this pattern. Out-of-frame TCR alpha sharing observed in monozygotic twins exceeded model estimates. Analyses based on zero insertions could be partly confounded by invariant MAIT and iNKT cells.

For this clonotype: Its antigen is not known.

The germline V and J ends were trimmed by 3 bases and 5 bases, with 13 bases remaining between them. This CDR3 has 14 amino acids. Addition of a universal primer site occurred through template switching, and cDNA carried unique molecular identifiers. Using its own MiXCR run on the 5' RACE reads, TCRdb lists one record per CDR3 protein. The sample carries 750,000 to 950,000 distinct CDR3 sequences, approximately 13% recorded once. These data were also reused for a study on yellow fever vaccine responses in identical twins.

Material: PBMCs. This sequence originates from a young woman in good health. The rearrangement uses TRBV12-3 or TRBV12-4 and TRBJ2-5; TRBD1 might be the D (5 bases). The CDR3 reads CASSFRRTRETQYF. For the CDR3, the DNA is TGTGCCAGCAGTTTTAGAAGGACAAGGGAGACCCAGTACTTC.